These 13 T cell receptor beta chains were all obtained from the same sample, sequenced in a study of CD8+CD57+ T cells in acquired aplastic anemia. TCR beta VDJ and CDR3 profiling used genomic DNA as template. TCRdb re-derived calls from the reads in MiXCR, one entry per CDR3 protein. The sample lists some 160,000 distinct CDR3 sequences, less than 50% occurring once. Whoever was chosen for sequencing had shown CD8+CD57+ cell expansion by flow cytometry. Sequencing was done on a sample of sorted CD4+, CD8+, or CD8+CD57+ T cells (not recorded which) from PBMCs. The origin of the receptors is a human donor with aplastic anemia.

Regarding this clonotype: Relative to the germline gene, one junction end is altered; a read error may explain this. The chain carries TRBV7-3 and TRBJ2-5; the match to TRBD1 covers 9 bases. The J call is doubtful: the DNA matches TRBJ2-1 better. This CDR3 comprises 15 residues. CDR1 is SGHTA, CDR2 FQGTGA, per germline. CDR3 amino acids: CASSFGTGTYIEQFF. Written as DNA, the CDR3 is TGTGCCAGCAGCTTTGGGACAGGGACATACATTGAGCAGTTCTTC.

The CDR3 is CASSFGTSGIDTQYF. The CDR3 bases are TGTGCCAGCAGTTTTGGGACTAGCGGGATTGATACGCAGTATTTT. The chain couples TRBV27 to TRBJ2-3; 13 nucleotides match TRBD2. The germline V gene encodes CDR1 MNHEY and CDR2 SMNVEV (reference sequence). The CDR3 runs to 15 residues. J was trimmed by 6 bases and V by 3 bases; bases with no gene match: 3.

This clonotype was detected many times. The chain is built from TRBV24-1 and TRBJ2-1, with D perhaps TRBD1 (6 bases). V dropped 3 bases and J dropped 4 bases, with 12 bases sitting between them. CDR1 and CDR2 (germline): KGHDR, SFDVKD. This CDR3 comprises 15 residues. The DNA of the CDR3 is TGTGCCACCAGTGATAGTCAGGGGAGATACAATGAGCAGTTCTTC. Protein: CATSDSQGRYNEQFF.

V gene TRBV7-9 combines with J gene TRBJ2-7; possible D gene TRBD1, 6 bases. CDR3 size: 14 residues. V lost 5 bases and J 6 bases, leaving 17 bases between the germline ends. Germline V gene lookup returns CDR1 SEHNR and CDR2 FQNEAQ (reference sequence). This chain's CDR3 is CASSEGRGSGEQYF. The CDR3 DNA follows: TGTGCCAGCAGCGAGGGCAGGGGTTCAGGCGAGCAGTACTTC.

The sample holds many counts of this clonotype. The rearrangement links TRBV7-9 to TRBJ2-3, with D perhaps TRBD1 (6 bases). V was pared by 5 bases and J by 4 bases, with 10 bases between. The CDR3 runs to 13 residues. Germline V gene sequence: CDR1 SEHNR, CDR2 FQNEAQ (reference sequence). This CDR3 is CASSRTGSDTQYF. The CDR3 bases are TGTGCCAGCAGCCGAACAGGGTCAGATACGCAGTATTTT.

CDR3 sequence: CSVDPSGSGDTQYF. The CDR3 DNA sequence: TGCAGCGTTGACCCTAGCGGGAGCGGGGATACGCAGTATTTT. The chain is built from TRBV29-1 and TRBJ2-3, with 10 bases identical to TRBD2. CDR1 SQVTM and CDR2 ANQGSEA come from the germline V gene. J was trimmed by 6 bases and V by 3 bases; bases with no gene match: 6. This CDR3 is 14 amino acids long.

This clonotype appeared a few times. V usage is TRBV30 and J usage is TRBJ1-4; D uncertain. V lost 3 bases and J 8 bases, leaving 19 bases between the germline ends. The CDR3 has 15 residues. The germline gives CDR1 GTSNPN, CDR2 SVGIG (reference sequence). The CDR3 region has the DNA TGTGCCTGGAGACATGGTGGAGGTCGTGGGGAAAAACTGTTTTTT. Protein sequence: CAWRHGGGRGEKLFF.

This chain connects TRBV7-2 to TRBJ1-2; D is unclear. Trimming removed 3 bases from V and 4 bases from J, with 6 bases in between. The CDR3 has 12 amino acids. CDR1 is SGHTA, CDR2 FQGNSA, per germline. The CDR3 region has the DNA TGTGCCAGCAGCTTGAATGGCTATGGCTACACCTTC. It yields the protein CASSLNGYGYTF.

The chain's CDR3 is CASSLEGGPGGYTF. The CDR3 nucleotides read TGCGCCAGCAGCCTCGAAGGGGGGCCGGGAGGCTACACCTTC. This chain connects TRBV5-1 to TRBJ1-2, with D perhaps matching TRBD1 (6 bases). Looked up from germline, CDR1 is SGHRS and CDR2 is YFSETQ. The CDR3 sequence is 14 residues long. Trimming stripped 4 bases from V and 8 bases from J, with 18 bases between. The variable domain in full, completed from reference TRBV5-1 and TRBJ1-2, reads KAGVTQTPRYLIKTRGQQVTLSCSPISGHRSVSWYQQTPGQGLQFLFEYFSETQRNKGNFPGRFSGRQFSNSRSEMNVSTLELGDSALYLCASSLEGGPGGYTFGSGTRLTVV.

The table lists this clonotype with a count of one. This clone may be a read error of a much larger clone one base away. The chain joins TRBV9 to TRBJ2-7, with 12 bases that match TRBD1. The germline CDR1 and CDR2 sequences are SGDLS and YYNGEE. This CDR3 is 15 amino acids long. The CDR3 bases are TGTGCCAGCAGCGTAGCGGGACAGGGGGCCTACGGGCAGTACTTC. Its protein is CASSVAGQGAYGQYF.

At least ten counts were recorded for this clonotype. V is TRBV7-6 and J is TRBJ2-7; D unclear. Trimming removed 1 base from V and 4 bases from J, with 8 bases in between. The CDR3 contains 13 residues. The germline CDR1 and CDR2 sequences are SGHVS and FNYEAQ. CDR3 bases: TGTGCCAGCAGCTTAGGGTTAGGGTACGAGCAGTACTTC. It translates to CASSLGLGYEQYF.

This clonotype was found once. Possible read error: a much larger clone is one base away. The gene calls are TRBV9 and TRBJ2-1, with D possibly matching TRBD2 (6 bases). The CDR3 has 15 amino acids. The V gene's germline CDR1 is SGDLS and CDR2 YYNGEE. CDR3 in amino acids: CASSAGEVSYNEQSF. The CDR3 DNA reads as TGTGCCAGCAGCGCGGGGGAAGTATCCTACAATGAGCAGTCCTTC.

This chain joins TRBV27 and TRBJ1-1, with D perhaps matching TRBD1 (5 bases). The CDR3 sequence is 13 residues long. Per germline, CDR1 MNHEY and CDR2 SMNVEV (reference sequence). Deletions cut 3 bases from V and 10 bases from J, with 15 bases between. Here the CDR3 DNA reads TGTGCCAGCAGTTTTTTGAGGGGAGAATTAGCTTTCTTT. As protein: CASSFLRGELAFF.